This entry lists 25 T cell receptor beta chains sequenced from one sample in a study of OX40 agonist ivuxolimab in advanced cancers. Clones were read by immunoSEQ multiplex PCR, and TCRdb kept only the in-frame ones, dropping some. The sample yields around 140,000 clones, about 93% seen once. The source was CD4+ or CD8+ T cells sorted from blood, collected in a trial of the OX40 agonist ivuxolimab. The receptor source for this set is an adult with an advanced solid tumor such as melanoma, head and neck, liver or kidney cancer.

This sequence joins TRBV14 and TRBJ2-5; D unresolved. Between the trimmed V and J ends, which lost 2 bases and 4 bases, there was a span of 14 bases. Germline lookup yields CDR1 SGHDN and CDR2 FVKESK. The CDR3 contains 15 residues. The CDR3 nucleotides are TGTGCCAGCAGCCAAAAGACCCTCAAGGGAGAGACCCAGTACTTC. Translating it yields CASSQKTLKGETQYF.

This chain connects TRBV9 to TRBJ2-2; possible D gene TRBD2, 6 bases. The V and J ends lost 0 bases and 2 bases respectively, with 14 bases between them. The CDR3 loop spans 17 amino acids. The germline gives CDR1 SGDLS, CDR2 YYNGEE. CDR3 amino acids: CASSVAVRDFNTGELFF. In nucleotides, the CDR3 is TGTGCCAGCAGCGTAGCAGTTCGGGACTTTAACACCGGGGAGCTGTTTTTT. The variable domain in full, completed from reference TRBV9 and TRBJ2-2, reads DSGVTQTPKHLITATGQRVTLRCSPRSGDLSVYWYQQSLDQGLQFLIQYYNGEERAKGNILERFSAQQFPDLHSELNLSSLELGDSALYFCASSVAVRDFNTGELFFGEGSRLTVL.

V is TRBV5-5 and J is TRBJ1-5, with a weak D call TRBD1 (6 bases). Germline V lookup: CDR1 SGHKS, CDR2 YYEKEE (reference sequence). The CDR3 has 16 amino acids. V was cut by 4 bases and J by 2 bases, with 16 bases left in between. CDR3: CASSPLGGDGNQPQHF. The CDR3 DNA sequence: TGTGCCAGCAGCCCCTTAGGGGGGGACGGCAATCAGCCCCAGCATTTT.

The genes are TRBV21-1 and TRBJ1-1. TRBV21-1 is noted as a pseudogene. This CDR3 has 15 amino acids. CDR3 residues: CASSNNPGVGTEAFF. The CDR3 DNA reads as TGTGCCAGCAGCAATAACCCGGGGGTAGGCACTGAAGCTTTCTTT.

CDR3 in DNA: TGTGCCAGCAGTGAATATCGCAACAATGAGCAGTTCTTC. It translates to CASSEYRNNEQFF. The chain has TRBV25-1 and TRBJ2-1, with D hard to call. Germline values: CDR1 MGHDK, CDR2 SYGVNS. The CDR3 is 13 amino acids. V was clipped by 0 bases and J by 5 bases, with 5 bases between them.

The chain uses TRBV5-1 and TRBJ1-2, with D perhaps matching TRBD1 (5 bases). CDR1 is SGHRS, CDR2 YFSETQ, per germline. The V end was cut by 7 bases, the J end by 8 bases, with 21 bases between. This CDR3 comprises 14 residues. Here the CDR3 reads CASRPTVSSDGYTF. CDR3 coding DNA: TGCGCCAGCCGTCCGACAGTCTCATCCGACGGCTACACCTTC.

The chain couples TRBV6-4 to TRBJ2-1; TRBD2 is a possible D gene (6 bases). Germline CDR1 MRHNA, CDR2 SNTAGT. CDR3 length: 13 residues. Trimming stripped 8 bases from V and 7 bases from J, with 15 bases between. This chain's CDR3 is CASSEGLMNEQFF. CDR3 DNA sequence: TGTGCCAGCTCAGAGGGACTGATGAATGAGCAGTTCTTC.

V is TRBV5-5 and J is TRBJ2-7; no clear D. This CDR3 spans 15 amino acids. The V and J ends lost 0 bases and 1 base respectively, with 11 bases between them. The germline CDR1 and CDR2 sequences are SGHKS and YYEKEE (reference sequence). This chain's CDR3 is CASSLGTVASYEQYF. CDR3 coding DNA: TGTGCCAGCAGCTTGGGGACCGTAGCATCCTACGAGCAGTACTTC. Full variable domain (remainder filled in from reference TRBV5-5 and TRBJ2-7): DAGVTQSPTHLIKTRGQQVTLRCSPISGHKSVSWYQQVLGQGPQFIFQYYEKEERGRGNFPDRFSARQFPNYSSELNVNALLLGDSALYLCASSLGTVASYEQYFGPGTRLTVT.

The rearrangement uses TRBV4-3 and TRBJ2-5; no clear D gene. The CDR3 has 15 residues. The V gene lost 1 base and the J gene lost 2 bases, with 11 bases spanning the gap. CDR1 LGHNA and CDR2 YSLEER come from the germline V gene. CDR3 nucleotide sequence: TGCGCCAGCAGCCAAGTTTACGCGGTTCAAGAGACCCAGTACTTC. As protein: CASSQVYAVQETQYF.

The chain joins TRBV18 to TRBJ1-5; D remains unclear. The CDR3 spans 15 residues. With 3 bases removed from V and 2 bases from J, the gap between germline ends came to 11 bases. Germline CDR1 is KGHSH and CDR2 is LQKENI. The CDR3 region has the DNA TGTGCCAGCTCACCGGACGGGAACGGCAATCAGCCCCAGCATTTT. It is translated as CASSPDGNGNQPQHF.

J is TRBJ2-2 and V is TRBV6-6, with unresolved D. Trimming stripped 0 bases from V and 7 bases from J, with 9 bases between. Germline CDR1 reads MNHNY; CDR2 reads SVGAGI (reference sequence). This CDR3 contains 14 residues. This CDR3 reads CASSYSNRVGELFF. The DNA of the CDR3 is TGTGCCAGCAGTTACTCGAACCGGGTCGGGGAGCTGTTTTTT.

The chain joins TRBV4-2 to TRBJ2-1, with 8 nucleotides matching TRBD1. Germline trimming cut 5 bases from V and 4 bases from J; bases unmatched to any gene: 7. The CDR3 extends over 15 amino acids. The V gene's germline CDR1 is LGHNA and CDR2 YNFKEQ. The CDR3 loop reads CASSTRQGRYNEQFF. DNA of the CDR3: TGTGCCAGCAGCACCCGACAGGGGCGGTACAATGAGCAGTTCTTC.

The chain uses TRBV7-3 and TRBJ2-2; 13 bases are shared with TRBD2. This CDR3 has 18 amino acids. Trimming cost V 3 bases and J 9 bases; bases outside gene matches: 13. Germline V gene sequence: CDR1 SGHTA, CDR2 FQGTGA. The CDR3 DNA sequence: TGTGCCAGCAGCTTCATGTGGTTAGGGACTAGCGGGGTCCGGGAGCTGTTTTTT. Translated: CASSFMWLGTSGVRELFF.

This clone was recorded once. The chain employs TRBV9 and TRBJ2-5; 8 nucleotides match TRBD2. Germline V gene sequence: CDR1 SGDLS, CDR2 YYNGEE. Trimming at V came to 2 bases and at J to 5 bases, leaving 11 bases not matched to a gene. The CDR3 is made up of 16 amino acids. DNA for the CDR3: TGTGCCAGCAGCGTGGGGCCCTCAGCGGGAGAGGAGACCCAGTACTTC. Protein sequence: CASSVGPSAGEETQYF.

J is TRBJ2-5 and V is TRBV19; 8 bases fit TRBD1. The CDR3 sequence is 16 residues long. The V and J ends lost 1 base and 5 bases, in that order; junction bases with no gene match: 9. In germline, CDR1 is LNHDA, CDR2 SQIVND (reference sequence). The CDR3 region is CASSIGTRGLGETQYF. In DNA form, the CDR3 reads TGTGCCAGTAGTATAGGCACCAGGGGGCTGGGGGAGACCCAGTACTTC.

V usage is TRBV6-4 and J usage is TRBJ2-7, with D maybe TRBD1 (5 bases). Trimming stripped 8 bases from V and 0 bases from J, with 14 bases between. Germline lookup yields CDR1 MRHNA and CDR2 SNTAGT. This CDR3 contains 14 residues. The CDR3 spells CASGRTGGSYEQYF. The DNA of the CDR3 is TGTGCCAGCGGAAGAACAGGTGGCTCCTACGAGCAGTACTTC.

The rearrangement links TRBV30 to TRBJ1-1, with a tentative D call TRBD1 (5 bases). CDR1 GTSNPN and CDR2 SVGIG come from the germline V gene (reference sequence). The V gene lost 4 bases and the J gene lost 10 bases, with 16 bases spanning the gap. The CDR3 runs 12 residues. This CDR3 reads CAWISGVVPAFF. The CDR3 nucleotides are TGTGCCTGGATCTCGGGGGTGGTTCCAGCTTTCTTT.

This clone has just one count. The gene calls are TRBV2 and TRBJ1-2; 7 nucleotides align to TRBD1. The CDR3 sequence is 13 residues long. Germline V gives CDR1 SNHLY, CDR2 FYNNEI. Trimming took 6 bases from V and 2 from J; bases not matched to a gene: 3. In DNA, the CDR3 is TGTGCCAGCAGCGCACAGGGGAACTATGGCTACACCTTC. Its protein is CASSAQGNYGYTF.

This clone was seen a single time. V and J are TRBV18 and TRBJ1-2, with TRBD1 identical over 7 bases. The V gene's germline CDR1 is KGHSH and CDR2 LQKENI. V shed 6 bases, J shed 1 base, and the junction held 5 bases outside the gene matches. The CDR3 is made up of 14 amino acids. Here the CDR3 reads CASSGQEFNYGYTF. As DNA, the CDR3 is TGTGCCAGCTCCGGACAGGAATTTAACTATGGCTACACCTTC.

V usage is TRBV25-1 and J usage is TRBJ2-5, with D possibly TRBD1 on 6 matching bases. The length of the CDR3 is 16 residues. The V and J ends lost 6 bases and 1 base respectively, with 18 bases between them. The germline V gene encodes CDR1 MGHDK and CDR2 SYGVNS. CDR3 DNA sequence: TGTGCCAGCAGCAAACTGGGACATGCCCCCCAAGAGACCCAGTACTTC. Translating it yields CASSKLGHAPQETQYF. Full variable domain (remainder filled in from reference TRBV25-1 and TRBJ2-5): EADIYQTPRYLVIGTGKKITLECSQTMGHDKMYWYQQDPGMELHLIHYSYGVNSTEKGDLSSESTVSRIRTEHFPLTLESARPSHTSQYLCASSKLGHAPQETQYFGPGTRLLVL.

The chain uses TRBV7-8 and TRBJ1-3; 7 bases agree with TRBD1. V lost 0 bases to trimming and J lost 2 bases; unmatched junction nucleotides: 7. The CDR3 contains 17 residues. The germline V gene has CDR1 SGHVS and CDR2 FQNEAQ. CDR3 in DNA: TGTGCCAGCAGCTTAGCTCCGCCCGACAGGGCTGGAAACACCATATATTTT. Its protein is CASSLAPPDRAGNTIYF. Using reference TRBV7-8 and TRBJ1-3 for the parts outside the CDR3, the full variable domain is GAGVSQSPRYKVAKRGQDVALRCDPISGHVSLFWYQQALGQGPEFLTYFQNEAQLDKSGLPSDRFFAERPEGSVSTLKIQRTQQEDSAVYLCASSLAPPDRAGNTIYFGEGSWLTVV.

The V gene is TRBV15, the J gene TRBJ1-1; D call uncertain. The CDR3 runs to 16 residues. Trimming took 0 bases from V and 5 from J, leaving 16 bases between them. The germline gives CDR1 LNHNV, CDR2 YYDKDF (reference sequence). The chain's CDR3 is CATSRDLGLPLTEAFF. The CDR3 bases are TGTGCCACCAGCAGAGATCTCGGACTCCCACTGACTGAAGCTTTCTTT.

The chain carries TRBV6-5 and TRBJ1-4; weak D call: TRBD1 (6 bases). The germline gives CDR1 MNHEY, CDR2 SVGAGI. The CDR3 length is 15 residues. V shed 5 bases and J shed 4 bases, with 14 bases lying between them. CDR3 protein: CASSRSGVLNEKLFF. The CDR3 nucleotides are TGTGCCAGCAGTAGATCAGGGGTCCTTAATGAAAAACTGTTTTTT.

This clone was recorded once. The CDR3 nucleotides are TGCGCCAGCAGCTTGGGCAGTTTGAACACTGAAGCTTTCTTT. This codes for CASSLGSLNTEAFF. This chain joins TRBV5-1 and TRBJ1-1; D uncertain. This CDR3 is built from 14 residues. The germline CDR1 and CDR2 sequences are SGHRS and YFSETQ. Trimming removed 0 bases from V and 0 bases from J, with 6 bases in between.

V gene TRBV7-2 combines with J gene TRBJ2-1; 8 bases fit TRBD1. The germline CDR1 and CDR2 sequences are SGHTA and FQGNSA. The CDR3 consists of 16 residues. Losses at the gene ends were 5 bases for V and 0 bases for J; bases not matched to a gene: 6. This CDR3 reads CASSPQGAASYNEQFF. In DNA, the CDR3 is TGTGCCAGCAGCCCCCAGGGGGCGGCCTCCTACAATGAGCAGTTCTTC.